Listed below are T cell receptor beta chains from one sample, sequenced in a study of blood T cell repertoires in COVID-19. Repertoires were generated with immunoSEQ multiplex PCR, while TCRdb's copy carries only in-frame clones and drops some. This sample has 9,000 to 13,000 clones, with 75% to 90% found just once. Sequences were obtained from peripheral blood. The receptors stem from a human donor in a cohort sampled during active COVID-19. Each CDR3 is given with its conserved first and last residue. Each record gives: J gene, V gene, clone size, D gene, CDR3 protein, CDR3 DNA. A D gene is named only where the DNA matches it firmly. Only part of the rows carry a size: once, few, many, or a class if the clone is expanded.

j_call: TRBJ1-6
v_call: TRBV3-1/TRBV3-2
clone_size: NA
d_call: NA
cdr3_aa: CASSRYDSSPLHF
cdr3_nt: TGTGCCAGCAGCCGGTACGATAGTTCACCCCTCCACTTT

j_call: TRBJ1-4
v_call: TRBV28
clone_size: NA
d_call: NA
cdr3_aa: CASSYRTDRLGF
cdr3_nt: TGTGCCAGCAGCTATCGAACTGACAGGTTAGGCTTT

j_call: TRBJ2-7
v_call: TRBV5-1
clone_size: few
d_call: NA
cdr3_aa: CASSLSGTINGEQYF
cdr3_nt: TGCGCCAGCAGCCTGTCCGGGACAATTAATGGGGAGCAGTACTTC

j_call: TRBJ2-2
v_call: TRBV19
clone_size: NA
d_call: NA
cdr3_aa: CASTPGPAATSPGELFF
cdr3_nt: TGTGCCAGTACTCCAGGTCCAGCGGCCACATCACCCGGGGAGCTGTTTTTT

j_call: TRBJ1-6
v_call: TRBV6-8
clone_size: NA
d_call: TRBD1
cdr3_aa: CASREKGQGVVSYNSPLHF
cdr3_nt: TGTGCCAGCAGAGAAAAGGGACAGGGGGTTGTCTCCTATAATTCACCCCTCCACTTT

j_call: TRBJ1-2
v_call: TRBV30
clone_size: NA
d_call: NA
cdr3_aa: CAWSETANYGYTF
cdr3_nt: TGTGCCTGGAGCGAAACAGCTAACTATGGCTACACCTTC

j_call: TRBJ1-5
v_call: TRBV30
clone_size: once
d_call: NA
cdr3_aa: CAWSVRGTVSNQPQHF
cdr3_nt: TGTGCCTGGAGTGTACGTGGTACTGTTAGCAATCAGCCCCAGCATTTT

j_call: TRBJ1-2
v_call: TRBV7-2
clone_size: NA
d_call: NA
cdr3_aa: CASSLGTASAGGYTF
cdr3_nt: TGTGCCAGCAGCTTAGGGACAGCAAGTGCGGGTGGCTACACCTTC

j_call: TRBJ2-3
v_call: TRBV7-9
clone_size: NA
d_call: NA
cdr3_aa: CASSPPPADTQYF
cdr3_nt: TGTGCCAGCAGCCCCCCGCCGGCAGATACGCAGTATTTT

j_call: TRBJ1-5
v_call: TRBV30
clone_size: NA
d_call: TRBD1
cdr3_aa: CAWAPGQGNQPQHF
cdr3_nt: TGTGCCTGGGCCCCGGGACAGGGAAATCAGCCCCAGCATTTT

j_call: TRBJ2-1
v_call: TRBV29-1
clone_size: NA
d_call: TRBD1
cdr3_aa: CSVLAQGNYNEQFF
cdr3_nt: TGCAGCGTTCTAGCACAGGGGAATTACAATGAGCAGTTCTTC

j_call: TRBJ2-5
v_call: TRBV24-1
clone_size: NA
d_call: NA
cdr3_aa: CATSDFEGRETQYF
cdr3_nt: TGTGCCACCAGTGATTTTGAAGGGAGAGAGACCCAGTACTTC

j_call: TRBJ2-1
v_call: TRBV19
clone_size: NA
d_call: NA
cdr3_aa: CASTEGGGSYNEQFF
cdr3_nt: TGTGCCAGTACCGAGGGAGGGGGCTCCTACAATGAGCAGTTCTTC

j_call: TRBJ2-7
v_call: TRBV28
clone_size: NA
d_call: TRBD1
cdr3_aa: CASSLRQGRYEQYF
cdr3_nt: TGTGCCAGCAGCCTGAGACAGGGGAGGTACGAGCAGTACTTC

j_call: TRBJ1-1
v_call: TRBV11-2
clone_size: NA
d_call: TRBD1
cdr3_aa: CASSVRQGATEAFF
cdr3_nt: TGTGCCAGCAGCGTTCGACAGGGCGCCACTGAAGCTTTCTTT

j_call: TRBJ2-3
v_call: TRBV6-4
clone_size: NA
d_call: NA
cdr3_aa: CASSDWGGDTQYF
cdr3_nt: TGTGCCAGCAGTGACTGGGGCGGAGATACGCAGTATTTT

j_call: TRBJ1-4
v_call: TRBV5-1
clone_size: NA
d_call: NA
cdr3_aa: CASTRGGQEEKLFF
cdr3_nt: TGCGCCAGCACCCGGGGGGGGCAGGAGGAAAAACTGTTTTTT

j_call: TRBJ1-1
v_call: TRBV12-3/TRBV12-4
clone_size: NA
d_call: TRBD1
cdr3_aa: CASSWTGLEAFF
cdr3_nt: TGTGCCAGCAGTTGGACAGGGCTAGAAGCTTTCTTT

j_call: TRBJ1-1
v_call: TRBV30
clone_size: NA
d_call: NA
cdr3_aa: CAWKQASTEAFF
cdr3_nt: TGTGCCTGGAAACAGGCCTCCACTGAAGCTTTCTTT

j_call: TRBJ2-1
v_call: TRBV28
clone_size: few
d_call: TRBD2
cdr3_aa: CASSPAQSGKYNEQFF
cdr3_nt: TGTGCCAGCAGTCCCGCACAGAGCGGGAAGTACAATGAGCAGTTCTTC

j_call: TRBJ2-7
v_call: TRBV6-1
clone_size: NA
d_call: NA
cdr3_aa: CASSEDLQALIYEQYF
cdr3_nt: TGTGCCAGCAGTGAAGACCTACAGGCTCTGATTTACGAGCAGTACTTC

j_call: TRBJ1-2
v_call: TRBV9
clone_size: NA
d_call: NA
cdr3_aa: CASSVAVSGGYTF
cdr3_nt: TGTGCCAGCAGCGTAGCGGTATCTGGTGGCTACACCTTC

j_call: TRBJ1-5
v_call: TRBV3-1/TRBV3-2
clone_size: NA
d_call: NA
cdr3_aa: CASSQDGEFGQPQHF
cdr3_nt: TGTGCCAGCAGCCAAGACGGGGAATTCGGTCAGCCCCAGCATTTT

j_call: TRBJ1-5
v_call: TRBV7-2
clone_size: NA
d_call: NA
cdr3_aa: CASSLGGDSNQPQHF
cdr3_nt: TGTGCCAGCAGCTTGGGGGGAGACAGCAATCAGCCCCAGCATTTT

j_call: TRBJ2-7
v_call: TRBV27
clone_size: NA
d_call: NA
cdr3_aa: CASSWSHGTTTYEQYF
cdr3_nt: TGTGCCAGCAGTTGGTCCCACGGGACAACAACCTACGAGCAGTACTTC

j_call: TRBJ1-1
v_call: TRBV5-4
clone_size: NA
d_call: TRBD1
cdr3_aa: CASSVRDRNTEAFF
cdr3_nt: TGTGCCAGCAGCGTCCGGGACAGGAACACTGAAGCTTTCTTT

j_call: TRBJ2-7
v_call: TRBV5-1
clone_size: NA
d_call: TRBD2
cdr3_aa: CASSLALAGGPYEQYF
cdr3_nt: TGCGCCAGCAGCTTGGCACTAGCGGGAGGGCCATACGAGCAGTACTTC

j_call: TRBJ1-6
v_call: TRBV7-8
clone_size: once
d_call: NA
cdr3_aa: CASPRVTLHF
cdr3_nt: TGTGCCAGCCCCAGGGTGACCCTCCACTTT

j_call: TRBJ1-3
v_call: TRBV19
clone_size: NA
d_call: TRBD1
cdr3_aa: CASSPDRGAGNTIYF
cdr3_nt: TGTGCCAGTAGCCCGGACAGGGGGGCTGGAAACACCATATATTTT

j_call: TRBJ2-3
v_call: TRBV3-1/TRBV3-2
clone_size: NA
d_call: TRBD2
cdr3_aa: CASSFNLAGTSTDTQYF
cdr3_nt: TGTGCCAGCAGCTTTAACCTAGCGGGGACTAGCACAGATACGCAGTATTTT

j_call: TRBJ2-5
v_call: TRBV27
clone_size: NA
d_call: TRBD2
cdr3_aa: CASRRGAGEEETQYF
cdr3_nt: TGTGCCAGCCGCCGTGGGGCGGGAGAGGAAGAGACCCAGTACTTC

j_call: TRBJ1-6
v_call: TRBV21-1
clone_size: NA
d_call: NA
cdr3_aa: CASSKEGGDSHYNSPLHF
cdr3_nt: TGTGCCAGCAGCAAAGAGGGTGGGGACAGCCACTATAATTCACCCCTCCACTTT

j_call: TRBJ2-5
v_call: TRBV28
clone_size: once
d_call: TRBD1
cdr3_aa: CASSLTGALKETQYF
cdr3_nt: TGTGCCAGCAGCTTGACAGGGGCCCTAAAAGAGACCCAGTACTTC

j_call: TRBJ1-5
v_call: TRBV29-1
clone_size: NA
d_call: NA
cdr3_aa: CSVATGRDQPQHF
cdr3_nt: TGCAGCGTTGCCACAGGGCGCGATCAGCCCCAGCATTTT

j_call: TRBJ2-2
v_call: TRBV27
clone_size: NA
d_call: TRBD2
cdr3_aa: CASSGLAVNTGELFF
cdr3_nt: TGTGCCAGCAGTGGACTAGCGGTGAACACCGGGGAGCTGTTTTTT

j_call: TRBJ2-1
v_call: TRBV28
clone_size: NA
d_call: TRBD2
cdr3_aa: CASSSLARGSNEQFF
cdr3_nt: TGTGCCAGCAGTTCACTAGCGCGAGGAAGCAATGAGCAGTTCTTC

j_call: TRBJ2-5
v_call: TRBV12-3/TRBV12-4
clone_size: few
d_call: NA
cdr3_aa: CASKEGETQYF
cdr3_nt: TGTGCCAGCAAGGAGGGGGAGACCCAGTACTTC

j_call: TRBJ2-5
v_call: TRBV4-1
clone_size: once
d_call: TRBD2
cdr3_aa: CASTPTSGPQETQYF
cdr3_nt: TGCGCCAGCACCCCGACTAGCGGCCCCCAAGAGACCCAGTACTTC

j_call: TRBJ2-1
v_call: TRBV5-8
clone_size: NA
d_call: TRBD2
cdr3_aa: CASSLGSGSSQQFF
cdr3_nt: TGTGCCAGCAGCTTGGGTAGCGGGAGTTCCCAGCAGTTCTTC

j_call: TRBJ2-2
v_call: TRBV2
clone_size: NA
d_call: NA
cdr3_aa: CASSEVQVTNTGELFF
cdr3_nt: TGTGCCAGCAGTGAAGTACAAGTGACGAACACCGGGGAGCTGTTTTTT

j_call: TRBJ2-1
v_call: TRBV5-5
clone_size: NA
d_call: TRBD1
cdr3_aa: CASSIRSTGSPYNEQFF
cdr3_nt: TGTGCCAGCAGCATACGATCGACAGGGAGTCCCTACAATGAGCAGTTCTTC

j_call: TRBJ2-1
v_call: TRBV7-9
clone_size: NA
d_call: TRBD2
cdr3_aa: CASSFGGGPGNNEQFF
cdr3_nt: TGTGCCAGCAGCTTTGGGGGAGGGCCAGGAAACAATGAGCAGTTCTTC

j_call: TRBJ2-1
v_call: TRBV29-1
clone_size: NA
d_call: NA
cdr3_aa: CSVSSSSYNEQFF
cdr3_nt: TGCAGCGTATCATCGAGCTCCTACAATGAGCAGTTCTTC

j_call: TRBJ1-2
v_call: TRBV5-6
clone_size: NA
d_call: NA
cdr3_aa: CASSWAQASSYTF
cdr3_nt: TGTGCCAGCAGCTGGGCGCAGGCCTCCAGCTACACCTTC

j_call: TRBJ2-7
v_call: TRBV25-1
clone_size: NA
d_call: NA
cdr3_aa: CASSARVGGPSEQYF
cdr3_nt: TGTGCCAGCAGTGCCCGGGTTGGGGGCCCCTCCGAGCAGTACTTC

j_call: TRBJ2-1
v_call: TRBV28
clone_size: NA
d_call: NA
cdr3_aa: CASRGAESPTNEQFF
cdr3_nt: TGTGCCAGCAGAGGGGCGGAAAGCCCCACCAATGAGCAGTTCTTC

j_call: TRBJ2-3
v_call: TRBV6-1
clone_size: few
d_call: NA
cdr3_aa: CASSEATDTQYF
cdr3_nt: TGTGCCAGCAGTGAGGCCACAGATACGCAGTATTTT

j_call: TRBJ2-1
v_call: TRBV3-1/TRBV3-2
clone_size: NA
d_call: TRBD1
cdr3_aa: CASSLGTGGYNEQFF
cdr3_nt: TGTGCCAGCAGCCTAGGGACAGGGGGCTACAATGAGCAGTTCTTC

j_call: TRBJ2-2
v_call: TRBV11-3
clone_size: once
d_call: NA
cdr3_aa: CASSLTVTGELFF
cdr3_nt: TGTGCCAGCAGCTTGACAGTTACCGGGGAGCTGTTTTTT

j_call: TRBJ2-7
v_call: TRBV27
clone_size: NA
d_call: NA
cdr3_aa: CASSFFGSEQYF
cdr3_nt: TGTGCCAGCAGTTTCTTCGGGTCCGAGCAGTACTTC

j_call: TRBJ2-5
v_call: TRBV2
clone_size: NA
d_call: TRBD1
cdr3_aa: CASSNLRGLGETQYF
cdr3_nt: TGTGCCAGCAGCAACCTCAGGGGGCTTGGGGAGACCCAGTACTTC